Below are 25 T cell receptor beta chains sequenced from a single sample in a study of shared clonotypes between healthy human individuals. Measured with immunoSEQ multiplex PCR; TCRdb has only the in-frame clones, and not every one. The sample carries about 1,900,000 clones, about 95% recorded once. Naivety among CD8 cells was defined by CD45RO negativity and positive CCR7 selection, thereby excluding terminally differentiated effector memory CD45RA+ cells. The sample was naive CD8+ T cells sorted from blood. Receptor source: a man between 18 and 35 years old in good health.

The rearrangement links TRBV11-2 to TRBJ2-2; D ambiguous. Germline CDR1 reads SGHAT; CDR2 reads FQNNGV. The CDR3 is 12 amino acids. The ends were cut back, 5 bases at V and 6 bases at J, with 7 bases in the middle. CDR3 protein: CASSIRPGELFF. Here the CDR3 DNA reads TGTGCCAGCAGCATCCGGCCCGGGGAGCTGTTTTTT.

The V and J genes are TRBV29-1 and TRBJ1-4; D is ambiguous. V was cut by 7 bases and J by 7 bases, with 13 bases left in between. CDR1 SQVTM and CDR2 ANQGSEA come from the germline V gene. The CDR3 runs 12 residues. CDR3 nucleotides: TGCAGCGCATCCATCCAAGGTGAAAAACTGTTTTTT. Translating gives CSASIQGEKLFF.

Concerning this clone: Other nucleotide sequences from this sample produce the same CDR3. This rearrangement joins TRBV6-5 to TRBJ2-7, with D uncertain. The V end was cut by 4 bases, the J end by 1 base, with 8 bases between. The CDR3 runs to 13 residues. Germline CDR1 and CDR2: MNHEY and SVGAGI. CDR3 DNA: TGTGCCAGCAGTTCCCAGGATTCCTACGAGCAGTACTTC. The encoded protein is CASSSQDSYEQYF.

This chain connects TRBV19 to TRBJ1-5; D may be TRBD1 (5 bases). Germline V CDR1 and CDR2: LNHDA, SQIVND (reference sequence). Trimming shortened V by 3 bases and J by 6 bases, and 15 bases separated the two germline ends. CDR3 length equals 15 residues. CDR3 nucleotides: TGTGCCAGTAGTATGGCTGGGGGAGGGACTCAGCCCCAGCATTTT. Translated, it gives CASSMAGGGTQPQHF.

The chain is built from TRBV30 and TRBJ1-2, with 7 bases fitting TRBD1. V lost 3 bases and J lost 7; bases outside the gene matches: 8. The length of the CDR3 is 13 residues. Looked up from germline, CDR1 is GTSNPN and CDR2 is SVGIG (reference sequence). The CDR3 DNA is TGTGCCTGGAGCCCAGGACAGGCGTCTGGCTACACCTTC. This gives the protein CAWSPGQASGYTF.

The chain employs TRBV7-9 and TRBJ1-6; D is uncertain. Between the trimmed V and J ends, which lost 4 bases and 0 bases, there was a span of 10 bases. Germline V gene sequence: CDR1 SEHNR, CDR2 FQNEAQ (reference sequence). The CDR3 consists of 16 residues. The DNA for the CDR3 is TGTGCCAGCAGCTCAGACTGGGGCTCCTATAATTCACCCCTCCACTTT. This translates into CASSSDWGSYNSPLHF.

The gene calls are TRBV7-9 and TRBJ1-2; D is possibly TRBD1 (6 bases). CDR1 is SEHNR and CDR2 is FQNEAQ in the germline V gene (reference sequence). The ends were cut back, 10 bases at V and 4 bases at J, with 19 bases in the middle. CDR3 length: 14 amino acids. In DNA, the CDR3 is TGTGCCAACCCGCCGGACAGTCAATCCTATGGCTACACCTTC. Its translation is CANPPDSQSYGYTF.

The CDR3 DNA is TGTGCCAGCAGTGTGACAGGGACTAATGAAAAACTGTTTTTT. As protein: CASSVTGTNEKLFF. V gene TRBV27 combines with J gene TRBJ1-4; TRBD1 matches at 7 bases. Per germline, CDR1 MNHEY and CDR2 SMNVEV (reference sequence). The V segment lost 5 bases and the J segment 2 bases; nucleotides outside the gene matches: 2. The CDR3 sequence is 14 residues long.

CDR3 region: CASSLPTGVETQYF. The CDR3 DNA follows: TGTGCCAGCAGCTTACCGACAGGGGTGGAGACCCAGTACTTC. V is TRBV7-9 and J is TRBJ2-5; 8 positions agree with TRBD1. The CDR3 covers 14 residues. V gave up 2 bases and J gave up 5 bases; unmatched junction bases: 4. Germline-derived CDR1 and CDR2 are SEHNR and FQNEAQ (reference sequence). The full variable domain, in which reference TRBV7-9 and TRBJ2-5 provide the parts outside the CDR3, is DTGVSQNPRHKITKRGQNVTFRCDPISEHNRLYWYRQTLGQGPEFLTYFQNEAQLEKSRLLSDRFSAERPKGSFSTLEIQRTEQGDSAMYLCASSLPTGVETQYFGPGTRLLVL.

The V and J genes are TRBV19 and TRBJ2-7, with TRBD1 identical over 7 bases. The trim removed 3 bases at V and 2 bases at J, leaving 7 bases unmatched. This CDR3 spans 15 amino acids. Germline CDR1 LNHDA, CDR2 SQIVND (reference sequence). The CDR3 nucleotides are TGTGCCAGTAGTATGGACAGGTCAGGCCCCTACGAGCAGTACTTC. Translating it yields CASSMDRSGPYEQYF.

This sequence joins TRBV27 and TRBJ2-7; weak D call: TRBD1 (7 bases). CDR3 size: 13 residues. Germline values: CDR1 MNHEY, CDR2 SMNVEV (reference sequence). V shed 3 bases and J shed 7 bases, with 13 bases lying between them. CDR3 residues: CASSFQGGTEQYF. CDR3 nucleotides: TGTGCCAGCAGTTTCCAGGGGGGAACGGAGCAGTACTTC.

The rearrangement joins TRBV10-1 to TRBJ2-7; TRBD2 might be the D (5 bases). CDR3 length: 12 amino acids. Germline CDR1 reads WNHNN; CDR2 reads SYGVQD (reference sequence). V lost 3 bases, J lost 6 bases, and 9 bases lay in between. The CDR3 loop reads CASSDEGTEQYF. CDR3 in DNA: TGCGCCAGCAGTGATGAGGGAACCGAGCAGTACTTC.

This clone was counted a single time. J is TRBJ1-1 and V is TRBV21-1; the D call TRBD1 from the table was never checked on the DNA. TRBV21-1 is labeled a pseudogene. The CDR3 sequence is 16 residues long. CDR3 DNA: TGTGCCAGCAGCAAAGCGCTCCATGGACAGTCGCCTGAAGCTTTCTTT. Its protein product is CASSKALHGQSPEAFF.

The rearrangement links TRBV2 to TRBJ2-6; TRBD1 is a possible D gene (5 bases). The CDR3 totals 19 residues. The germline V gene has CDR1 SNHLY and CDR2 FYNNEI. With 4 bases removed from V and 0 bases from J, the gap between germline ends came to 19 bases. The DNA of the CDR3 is TGTGCCAGCAGTGGGGGTTTGGGGCCACTGCTCTCTGGGGCCAACGTCCTGACTTTC. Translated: CASSGGLGPLLSGANVLTF.

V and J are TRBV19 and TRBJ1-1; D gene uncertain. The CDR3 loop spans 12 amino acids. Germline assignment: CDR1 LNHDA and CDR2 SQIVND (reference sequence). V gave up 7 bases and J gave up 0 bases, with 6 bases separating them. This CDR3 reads CASTSMNTEAFF. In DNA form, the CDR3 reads TGTGCCAGTACCAGCATGAACACTGAAGCTTTCTTT.

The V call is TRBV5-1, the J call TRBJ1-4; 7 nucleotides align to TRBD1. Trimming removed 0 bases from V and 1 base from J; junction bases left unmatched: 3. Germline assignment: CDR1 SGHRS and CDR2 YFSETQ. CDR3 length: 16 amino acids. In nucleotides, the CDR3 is TGCGCCAGCAGCTTGGACCAGGGGGTAACTAATGAAAAACTGTTTTTT. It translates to CASSLDQGVTNEKLFF.

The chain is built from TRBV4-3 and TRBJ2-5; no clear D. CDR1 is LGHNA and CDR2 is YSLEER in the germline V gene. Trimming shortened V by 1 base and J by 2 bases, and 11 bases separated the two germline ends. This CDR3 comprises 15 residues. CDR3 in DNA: TGCGCCAGCAGCCAAGGTACTACCCTACAAGAGACCCAGTACTTC. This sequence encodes CASSQGTTLQETQYF.

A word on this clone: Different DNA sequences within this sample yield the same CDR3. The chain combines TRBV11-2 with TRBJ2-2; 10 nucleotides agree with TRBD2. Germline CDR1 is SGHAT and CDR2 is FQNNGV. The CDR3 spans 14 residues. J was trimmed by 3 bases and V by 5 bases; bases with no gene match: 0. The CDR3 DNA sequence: TGTGCCAGCAGCCTAGCGGGAGACACCGGGGAGCTGTTTTTT. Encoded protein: CASSLAGDTGELFF.

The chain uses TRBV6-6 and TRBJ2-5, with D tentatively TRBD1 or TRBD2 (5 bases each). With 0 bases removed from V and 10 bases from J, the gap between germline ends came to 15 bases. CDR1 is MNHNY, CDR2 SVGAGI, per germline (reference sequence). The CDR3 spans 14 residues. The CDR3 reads CASSYSIEGPDQYF. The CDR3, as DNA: TGTGCCAGCAGTTACTCTATCGAGGGGCCGGACCAGTACTTC.

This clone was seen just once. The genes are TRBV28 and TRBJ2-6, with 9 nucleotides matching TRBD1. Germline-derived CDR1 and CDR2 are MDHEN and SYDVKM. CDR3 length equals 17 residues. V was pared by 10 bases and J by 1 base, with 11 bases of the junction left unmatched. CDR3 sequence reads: CAIPAGTGTSGANVLTF. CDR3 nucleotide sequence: TGTGCCATTCCGGCCGGGACAGGGACATCTGGGGCCAACGTCCTGACTTTC. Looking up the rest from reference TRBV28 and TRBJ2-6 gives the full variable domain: DVKVTQSSRYLVKRTGEKVFLECVQDMDHENMFWYRQDPGLGLRLIYFSYDVKMKEKGDIPEGYSVSREKKERFSLILESASTNQTSMYLCAIPAGTGTSGANVLTFGAGSRLTVL.

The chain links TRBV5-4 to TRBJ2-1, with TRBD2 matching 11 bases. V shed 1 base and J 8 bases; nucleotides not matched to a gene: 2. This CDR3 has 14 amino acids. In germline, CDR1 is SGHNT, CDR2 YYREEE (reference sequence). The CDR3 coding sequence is TGTGCCAGCAGCTTGACACTAGCGGGAGATGAGCAGTTCTTC. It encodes CASSLTLAGDEQFF. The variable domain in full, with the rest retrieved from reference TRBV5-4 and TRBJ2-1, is ETGVTQSPTHLIKTRGQQVTLRCSSQSGHNTVSWYQQALGQGPQFIFQYYREEENGRGNFPPRFSGLQFPNYSSELNVNALELDDSALYLCASSLTLAGDEQFFGPGTRLTVL.

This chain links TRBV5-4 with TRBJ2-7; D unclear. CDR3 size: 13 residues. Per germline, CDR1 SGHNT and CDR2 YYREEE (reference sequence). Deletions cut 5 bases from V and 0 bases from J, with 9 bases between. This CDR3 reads CASRDPSSYEQYF. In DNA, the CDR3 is TGTGCCAGCAGGGACCCCAGCTCCTACGAGCAGTACTTC. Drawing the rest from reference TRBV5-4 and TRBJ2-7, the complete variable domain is ETGVTQSPTHLIKTRGQQVTLRCSSQSGHNTVSWYQQALGQGPQFIFQYYREEENGRGNFPPRFSGLQFPNYSSELNVNALELDDSALYLCASRDPSSYEQYFGPGTRLTVT.

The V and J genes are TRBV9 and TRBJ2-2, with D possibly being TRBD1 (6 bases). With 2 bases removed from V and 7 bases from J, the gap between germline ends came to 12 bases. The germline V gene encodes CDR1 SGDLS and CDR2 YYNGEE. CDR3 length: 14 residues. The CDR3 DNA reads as TGTGCCAGCAGCGTGAACAGGGCCGACGGGGAGCTGTTTTTT. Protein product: CASSVNRADGELFF.

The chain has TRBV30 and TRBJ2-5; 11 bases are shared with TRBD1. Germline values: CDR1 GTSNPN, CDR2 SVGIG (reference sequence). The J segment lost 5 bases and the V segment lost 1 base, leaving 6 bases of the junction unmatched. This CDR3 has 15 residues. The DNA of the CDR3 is TGTGCCTGGAGTGCGGACAGGGGGCTTTGGGAGACCCAGTACTTC. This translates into CAWSADRGLWETQYF.

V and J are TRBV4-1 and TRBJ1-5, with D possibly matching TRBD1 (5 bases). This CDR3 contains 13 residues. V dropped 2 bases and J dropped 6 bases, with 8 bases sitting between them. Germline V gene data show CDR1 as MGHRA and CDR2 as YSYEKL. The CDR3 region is CASSQWGSQPQHF. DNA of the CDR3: TGCGCCAGCAGCCAATGGGGGAGTCAGCCCCAGCATTTT.